A single sample is the source of the 23 T cell receptor beta chains below, sequenced in a study of blood T cell repertoires in COVID-19. Some clones are missing from TCRdb's copy, which holds only in-frame ones; the method was immunoSEQ multiplex PCR. The repertoire has around 260,000 clones, about four fifths of them found once; the top ten carry 9.4%. The sequenced material came from peripheral blood. These receptors were taken from a woman in her forties or fifties who had recovered from COVID-19.

The rearrangement links TRBV6-5 to TRBJ2-6; D is unclear. There are 15 residues in the CDR3. The ends were cut back, 7 bases at V and 0 bases at J, with 10 bases in the middle. Germline values: CDR1 MNHEY, CDR2 SVGAGI. Here the CDR3 DNA reads TGTGCCAGCAACCTTCGAGGCTCTGGGGCCAACGTCCTGACTTTC. Translation gives CASNLRGSGANVLTF.

CDR3 sequence: CASSLVGPSYNEQFF. DNA for the CDR3: TGTGCCAGCAGCTTAGTTGGCCCTTCTTACAATGAGCAGTTCTTC. J is TRBJ2-1 and V is TRBV7-2; D is uncertain. Trimming left V 1 base short and J 4 bases short, with 11 bases between. The CDR3 consists of 15 residues. Looked up from germline, CDR1 is SGHTA and CDR2 is FQGNSA.

The CDR3 reads CASSSGGRRNSPLHF. CDR3 DNA: TGTGCCAGCAGCTCAGGAGGTCGGAGGAATTCACCCCTCCACTTT. The chain combines TRBV28 with TRBJ1-6; D gene uncertain. This CDR3 comprises 15 residues. V lost 6 bases and J lost 7, with 16 bases in between. Per germline, CDR1 MDHEN and CDR2 SYDVKM.

The chain employs TRBV23-1 and TRBJ1-3, with no clear D. TRBV23-1 qualifies as an ORF whose function is uncertain. CDR3 length: 16 residues. V gave up 0 bases and J gave up 7 bases, with 16 bases separating them. The DNA of the CDR3 is TGCGCCAGCAGTCAATCGACCTCACAGTTCCAGAACACCATATATTTT. This codes for CASSQSTSQFQNTIYF.

The chain carries TRBV6-5 and TRBJ2-7; 13 nucleotides line up with TRBD2. V trimming: 8 bases; J trimming: 5 bases; junction bases outside the gene matches: 9. The germline V gene encodes CDR1 MNHEY and CDR2 SVGAGI. This CDR3 spans 15 amino acids. CDR3 region: CASPGLAGHFHEQYF. In DNA form, the CDR3 reads TGTGCCAGCCCGGGACTAGCGGGACACTTCCACGAGCAGTACTTC.

The chain carries TRBV19 and TRBJ1-5, with 8 nucleotides matching TRBD1. The CDR3 has 15 amino acids. J lost 0 bases, V lost 5 bases, and 3 bases had no gene match. The germline gives CDR1 LNHDA, CDR2 SQIVND (reference sequence). CDR3 nucleotides: TGTGCCAGTAGTTCCACAGGGGGTAGCAATCAGCCCCAGCATTTT. Translating it yields CASSSTGGSNQPQHF.

The chain has TRBV4-1 and TRBJ2-3; 10 bases align to TRBD2. The CDR3 extends over 15 amino acids. The germline V gene encodes CDR1 MGHRA and CDR2 YSYEKL. Germline trimming cut 1 base from V and 6 bases from J; bases unmatched to any gene: 4. The CDR3 region is CASSQVLAGADTQYF. The CDR3 DNA sequence: TGCGCCAGCAGCCAAGTCCTAGCGGGGGCTGATACGCAGTATTTT.

This clone was counted once. This rearrangement joins TRBV7-2 to TRBJ2-3, with a tentative D call TRBD1 (6 bases). The V end lost 4 bases, the J end lost 5 bases, and 10 bases lay between the germline ends. This CDR3 has 13 residues. Germline-derived CDR1 and CDR2 are SGHTA and FQGNSA. In DNA form, the CDR3 reads TGTGCCAGCAGCTATCAGGGACAAGATACGCAGTATTTT. It yields the protein CASSYQGQDTQYF.

The chain carries TRBV6-2 or TRBV6-3 and TRBJ1-1; possibly TRBD1 for D (5 bases). Germline CDR1 MNHEY, CDR2 SVGEGT. The CDR3 runs to 14 residues. V gave up 0 bases and J gave up 4 bases, with 9 bases separating them. The CDR3 nucleotides are TGTGCCAGCAGTTACTCACCCAGGGCCACTGAAGCTTTCTTT. Protein product: CASSYSPRATEAFF.

CDR3 sequence (DNA): TGCACCAGCAGCCGCCGGGAGGGCCGTAATGAGCAGTTCTTC. It codes for CTSSRREGRNEQFF. The chain carries TRBV1 and TRBJ2-1; the DNA was not used to check the table's D call, TRBD2. TRBV1 counts as a pseudogene. This CDR3 contains 14 residues.

The chain employs TRBV6-5 and TRBJ2-3, with a weak D call TRBD1 (6 bases). V lost 0 bases, J lost 6 bases, and 13 bases lay in between. Germline lookup yields CDR1 MNHEY and CDR2 SVGAGI. The CDR3 consists of 15 residues. The CDR3 here is CASSYSLQGTDTQYF. Here the CDR3 DNA reads TGTGCCAGCAGTTACTCTTTGCAGGGGACGGATACGCAGTATTTT.

The chain employs TRBV11-2 and TRBJ1-2, with D possibly TRBD1 on 5 matching bases. The ends were cut back, 5 bases at V and 7 bases at J, with 20 bases in the middle. Germline V gene data show CDR1 as SGHAT and CDR2 as FQNNGV. This CDR3 region has 15 residues. CDR3 residues: CASSPGQSRLAGYTF. The DNA of the CDR3 is TGTGCCAGCAGCCCCGGACAAAGCAGGCTCGCTGGCTACACCTTC.

The chain combines TRBV27 with TRBJ1-5; D call uncertain. Deletions cut 2 bases from V and 4 bases from J, with 9 bases between. The CDR3 runs to 14 residues. Germline V lookup: CDR1 MNHEY, CDR2 SMNVEV (reference sequence). The chain's CDR3 is CASSLNQFNQPQHF. The CDR3 nucleotides are TGTGCCAGCAGTTTAAATCAGTTTAATCAGCCCCAGCATTTT.

This rearrangement joins TRBV6-5 to TRBJ2-7, with 7 positions matching TRBD2. The CDR3 is 13 amino acids. Per germline, CDR1 MNHEY and CDR2 SVGAGI. The junction had 5 bases not matched to a gene; V was cut back by 9 bases and J by 0 bases. The CDR3 DNA follows: TGTGCCAGTGCGGGGGTTTACTCCTACGAGCAGTACTTC. This codes for CASAGVYSYEQYF.

The rearrangement joins TRBV6-5 to TRBJ2-7; 8 bases are shared with TRBD1. The J segment lost 5 bases and the V segment lost 4 bases, leaving 10 bases of the junction unmatched. CDR3 length: 15 amino acids. Germline V gene data show CDR1 as MNHEY and CDR2 as SVGAGI. As DNA, the CDR3 is TGTGCCAGCAGTTTGGTGGACAGGGTTGTGAACGAGCAGTACTTC. This translates into CASSLVDRVVNEQYF.

The rearrangement links TRBV11-2 to TRBJ2-7; D remains ambiguous. This CDR3 contains 12 residues. The germline V and J ends were trimmed by 1 base and 6 bases, with 7 bases remaining between them. Germline CDR1 and CDR2: SGHAT and FQNNGV. The CDR3 DNA follows: TGTGCCAGCAGCTTAGCCAGAACCGAGCAGTACTTC. Protein sequence: CASSLARTEQYF.

This clone was seen a handful of times. This chain uses TRBV12-3 or TRBV12-4 with TRBJ2-7, with D possibly matching TRBD2 (6 bases). The CDR3 is 12 amino acids. Trimming took 6 bases from V and 4 from J, leaving 10 bases between them. As DNA, the CDR3 is TGTGCCAGCAGCATAAGCGGGTACGAGCAGTACTTC. The encoded protein is CASSISGYEQYF.

The V and J genes are TRBV6-5 and TRBJ1-5; D remains unclear. This CDR3 region has 15 residues. In germline, CDR1 is MNHEY, CDR2 SVGAGI. V was trimmed by 0 bases and J by 7 bases, leaving 13 bases between them. The CDR3 region has the DNA TGTGCCAGCAGTTACTCGATAGGAGGAGGACAGCCCCAGCATTTT. Its translation is CASSYSIGGGQPQHF.

The chain carries TRBV7-9 and TRBJ1-5, with 10 bases that match TRBD1. Germline-derived CDR1 and CDR2 are SEHNR and FQNEAQ (reference sequence). Germline trimming cut 5 bases from V and 7 bases from J; bases unmatched to any gene: 2. This CDR3 spans 13 amino acids. The CDR3 protein is CASSRQGAQPQHF. In nucleotides, the CDR3 is TGTGCCAGCAGCCGACAGGGGGCCCAGCCCCAGCATTTT.

The CDR3 DNA reads TGTGCCAGCTCACCTTGGCAGGGGGTGTCCTCTGGAAACACCATATATTTT. Amino acid sequence: CASSPWQGVSSGNTIYF. This rearrangement joins TRBV18 to TRBJ1-3; 7 bases match TRBD1. CDR3 length: 17 residues. CDR1 and CDR2 from the germline V gene are KGHSH and LQKENI. The junction had 8 bases not matched to a gene; V was cut back by 3 bases and J by 0 bases.

This chain joins TRBV7-6 and TRBJ2-1, with 11 bases that match TRBD2. The ends lost 3 bases at V and 9 bases at J; junction bases unmatched: 7. The germline CDR1 and CDR2 sequences are SGHVS and FNYEAQ. The CDR3 consists of 15 residues. The CDR3 DNA reads as TGTGCCAGCAGCTTTAGCGGGGGGGCCTACCCTGAGCAGTTCTTC. Protein product: CASSFSGGAYPEQFF.

This chain links TRBV7-9 with TRBJ2-2; TRBD1 is a possible D gene (5 bases). This CDR3 region has 15 residues. V was clipped by 4 bases and J by 2 bases, with 11 bases between them. Per the germline V gene, CDR1 is SEHNR and CDR2 is FQNEAQ (reference sequence). CDR3 in amino acids: CASSSSQGNTGELFF. In DNA, the CDR3 is TGTGCCAGCAGCTCATCCCAGGGAAACACCGGGGAGCTGTTTTTT.

As DNA, the CDR3 is TGTGCCAGCAGTTACCTTGGGGCAGGGGATGGCTACACCTTC. It specifies CASSYLGAGDGYTF. V gene TRBV7-9 combines with J gene TRBJ1-2; the D gene is possibly TRBD1 (6 bases). Germline lookup yields CDR1 SEHNR and CDR2 FQNEAQ (reference sequence). V was shortened by 6 bases and J by 6 bases, with 17 bases between the two germline ends. CDR3 length: 14 residues. Together with reference TRBV7-9 and TRBJ1-2, the CDR3 gives the full variable domain: DTGVSQNPRHKITKRGQNVTFRCDPISEHNRLYWYRQTLGQGPEFLTYFQNEAQLEKSRLLSDRFSAERPKGSFSTLEIQRTEQGDSAMYLCASSYLGAGDGYTFGSGTRLTVV.